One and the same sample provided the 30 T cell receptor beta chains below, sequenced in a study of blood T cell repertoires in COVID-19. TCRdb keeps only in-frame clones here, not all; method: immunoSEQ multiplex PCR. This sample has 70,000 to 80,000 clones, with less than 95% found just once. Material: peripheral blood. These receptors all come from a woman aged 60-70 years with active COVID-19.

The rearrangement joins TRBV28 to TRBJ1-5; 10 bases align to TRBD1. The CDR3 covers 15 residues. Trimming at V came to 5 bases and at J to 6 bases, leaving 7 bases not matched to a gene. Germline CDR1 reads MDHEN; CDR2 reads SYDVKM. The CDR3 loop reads CASSPSDRGSQPQHF. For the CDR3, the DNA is TGTGCCAGCAGTCCTTCGGACAGGGGGAGTCAGCCCCAGCATTTT.

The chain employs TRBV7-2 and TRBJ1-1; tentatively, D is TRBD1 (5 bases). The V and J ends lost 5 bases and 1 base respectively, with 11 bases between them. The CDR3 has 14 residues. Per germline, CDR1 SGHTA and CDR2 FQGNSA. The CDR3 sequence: CASSPQGQNTEAFF. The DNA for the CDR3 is TGTGCCAGCAGCCCCCAAGGACAGAACACTGAAGCTTTCTTT.

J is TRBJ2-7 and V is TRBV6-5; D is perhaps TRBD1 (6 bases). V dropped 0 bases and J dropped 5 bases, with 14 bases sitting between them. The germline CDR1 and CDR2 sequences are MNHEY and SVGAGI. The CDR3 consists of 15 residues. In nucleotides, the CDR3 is TGTGCCAGCAGTTACTCGAGGAACAGGGTCCACGAGCAGTACTTC. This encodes CASSYSRNRVHEQYF.

The CDR3 DNA reads as TGTGCCAGCAGTTTGAAGGAGTTCGGGGAGCAGTTCTTC. This encodes CASSLKEFGEQFF. V gene TRBV12-3 or TRBV12-4 combines with J gene TRBJ2-1; D is unresolved. The CDR3 is 13 amino acids. The V end was cut by 3 bases, the J end by 10 bases, with 13 bases between.

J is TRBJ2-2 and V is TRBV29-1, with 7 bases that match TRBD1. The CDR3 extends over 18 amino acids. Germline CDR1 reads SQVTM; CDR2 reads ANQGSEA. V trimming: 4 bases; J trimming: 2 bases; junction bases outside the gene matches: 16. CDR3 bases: TGCAGCGTTGTAGGGACAGAACCAGCGGAGACTAACACCGGGGAGCTGTTTTTT. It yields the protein CSVVGTEPAETNTGELFF.

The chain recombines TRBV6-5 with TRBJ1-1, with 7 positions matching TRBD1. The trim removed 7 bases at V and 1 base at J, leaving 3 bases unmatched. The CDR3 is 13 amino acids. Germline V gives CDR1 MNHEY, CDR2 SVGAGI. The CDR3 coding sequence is TGTGCCAGCAATCGACAGGGGAACACTGAAGCTTTCTTT. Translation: CASNRQGNTEAFF.

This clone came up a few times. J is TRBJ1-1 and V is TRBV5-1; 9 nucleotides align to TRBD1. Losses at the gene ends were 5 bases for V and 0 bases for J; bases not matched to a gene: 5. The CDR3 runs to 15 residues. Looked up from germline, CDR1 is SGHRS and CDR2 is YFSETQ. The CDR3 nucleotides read TGCGCCAGCAGTTGGACAGGGGCGGTGAACACTGAAGCTTTCTTT. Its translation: CASSWTGAVNTEAFF.

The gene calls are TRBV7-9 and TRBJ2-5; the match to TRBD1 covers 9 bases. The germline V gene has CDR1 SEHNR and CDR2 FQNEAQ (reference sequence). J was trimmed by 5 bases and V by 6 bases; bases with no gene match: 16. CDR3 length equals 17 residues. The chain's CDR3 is CASSPKPGTGSGETQYF. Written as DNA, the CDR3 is TGTGCCAGCAGTCCAAAGCCGGGGACAGGGAGTGGGGAGACCCAGTACTTC.

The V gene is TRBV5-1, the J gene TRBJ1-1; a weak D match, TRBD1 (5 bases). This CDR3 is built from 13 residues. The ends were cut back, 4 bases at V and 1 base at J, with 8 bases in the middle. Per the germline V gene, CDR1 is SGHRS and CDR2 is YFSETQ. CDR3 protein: CASSTTENTEAFF. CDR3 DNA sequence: TGCGCCAGCAGCACGACAGAGAACACTGAAGCTTTCTTT. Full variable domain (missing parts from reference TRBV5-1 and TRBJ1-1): KAGVTQTPRYLIKTRGQQVTLSCSPISGHRSVSWYQQTPGQGLQFLFEYFSETQRNKGNFPGRFSGRQFSNSRSEMNVSTLELGDSALYLCASSTTENTEAFFGQGTRLTVV.

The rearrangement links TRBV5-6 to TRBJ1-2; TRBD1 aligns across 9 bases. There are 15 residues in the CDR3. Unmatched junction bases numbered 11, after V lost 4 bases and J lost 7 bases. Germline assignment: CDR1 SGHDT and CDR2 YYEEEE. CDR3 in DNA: TGTGCCAGCAGCGCGAAGGGACAGGGTTTTCGTGGCTACACCTTC. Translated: CASSAKGQGFRGYTF.

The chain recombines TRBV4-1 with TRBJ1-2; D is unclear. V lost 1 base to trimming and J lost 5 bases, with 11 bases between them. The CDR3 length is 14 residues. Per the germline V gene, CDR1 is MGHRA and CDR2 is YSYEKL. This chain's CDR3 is CASSQVFGIYGYTF. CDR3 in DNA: TGCGCCAGCAGCCAAGTATTCGGGATTTATGGCTACACCTTC.

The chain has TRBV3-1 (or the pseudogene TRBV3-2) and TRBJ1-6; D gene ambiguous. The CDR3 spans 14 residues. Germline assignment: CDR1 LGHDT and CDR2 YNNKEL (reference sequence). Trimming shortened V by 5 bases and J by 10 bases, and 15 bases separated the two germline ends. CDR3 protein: CASSNRGLDSPLHF. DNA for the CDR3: TGTGCCAGCAGCAACCGAGGGCTTGACTCACCCCTCCACTTT.

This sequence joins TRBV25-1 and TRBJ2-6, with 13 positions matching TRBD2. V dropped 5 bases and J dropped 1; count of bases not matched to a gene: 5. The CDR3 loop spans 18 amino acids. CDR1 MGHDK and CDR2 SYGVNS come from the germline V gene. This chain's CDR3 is CASSPWTSGSSGANVLTF. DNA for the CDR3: TGTGCCAGCAGTCCTTGGACTAGCGGGAGTTCTGGGGCCAACGTCCTGACTTTC.

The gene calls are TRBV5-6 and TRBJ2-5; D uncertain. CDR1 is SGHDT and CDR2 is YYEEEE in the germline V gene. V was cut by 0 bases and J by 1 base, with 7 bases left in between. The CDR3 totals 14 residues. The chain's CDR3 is CASSLVSGQETQYF. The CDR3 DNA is TGTGCCAGCAGCTTGGTCTCGGGCCAAGAGACCCAGTACTTC.

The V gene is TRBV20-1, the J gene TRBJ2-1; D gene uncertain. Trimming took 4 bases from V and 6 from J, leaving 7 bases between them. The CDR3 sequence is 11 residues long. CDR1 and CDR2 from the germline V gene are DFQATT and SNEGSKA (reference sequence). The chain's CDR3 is CSATRSNEQFF. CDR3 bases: TGCAGTGCTACTAGATCCAATGAGCAGTTCTTC.

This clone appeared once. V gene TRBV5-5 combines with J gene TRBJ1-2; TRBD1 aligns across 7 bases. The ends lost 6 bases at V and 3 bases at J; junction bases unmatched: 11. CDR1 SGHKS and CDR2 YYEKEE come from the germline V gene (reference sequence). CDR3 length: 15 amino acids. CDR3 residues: CASTKDGTVDYGYTF. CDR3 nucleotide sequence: TGTGCCAGCACCAAAGACGGGACAGTCGACTATGGCTACACCTTC.

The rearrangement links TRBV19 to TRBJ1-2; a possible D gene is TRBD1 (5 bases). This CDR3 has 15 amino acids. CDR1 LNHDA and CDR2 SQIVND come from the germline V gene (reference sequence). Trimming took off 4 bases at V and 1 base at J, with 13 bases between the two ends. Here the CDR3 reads CASSKTQANNYGYTF. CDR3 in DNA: TGTGCCAGTAGTAAGACACAGGCTAATAACTATGGCTACACCTTC.

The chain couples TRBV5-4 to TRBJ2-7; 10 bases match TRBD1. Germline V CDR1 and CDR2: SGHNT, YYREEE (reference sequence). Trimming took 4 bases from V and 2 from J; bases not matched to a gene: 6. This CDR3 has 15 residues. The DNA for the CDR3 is TGTGCCAGCAGCGATGGGACAGGGGAGACCTACGAGCAGTACTTC. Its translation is CASSDGTGETYEQYF. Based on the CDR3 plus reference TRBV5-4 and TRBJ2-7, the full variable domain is ETGVTQSPTHLIKTRGQQVTLRCSSQSGHNTVSWYQQALGQGPQFIFQYYREEENGRGNFPPRFSGLQFPNYSSELNVNALELDDSALYLCASSDGTGETYEQYFGPGTRLTVT.

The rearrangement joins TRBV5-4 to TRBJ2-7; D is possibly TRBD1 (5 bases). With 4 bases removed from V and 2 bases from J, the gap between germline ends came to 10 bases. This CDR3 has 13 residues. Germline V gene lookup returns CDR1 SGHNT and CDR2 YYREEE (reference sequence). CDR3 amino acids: CASSHRQTYEQYF. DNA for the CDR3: TGTGCCAGCAGCCACAGGCAGACCTACGAGCAGTACTTC.

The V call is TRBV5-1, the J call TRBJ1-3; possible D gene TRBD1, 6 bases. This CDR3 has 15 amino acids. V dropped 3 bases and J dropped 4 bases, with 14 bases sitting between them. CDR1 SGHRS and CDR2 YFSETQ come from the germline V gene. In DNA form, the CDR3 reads TGCGCCAGCAGCTGGCAAACAGGGTCAGGAAACACCATATATTTT. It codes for CASSWQTGSGNTIYF.

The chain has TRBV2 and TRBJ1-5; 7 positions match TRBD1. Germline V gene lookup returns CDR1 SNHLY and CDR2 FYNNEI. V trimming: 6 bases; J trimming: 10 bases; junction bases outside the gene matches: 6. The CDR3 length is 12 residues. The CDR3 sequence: CASRAGGSPQHF. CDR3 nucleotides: TGTGCCAGCAGGGCAGGGGGAAGTCCCCAGCATTTT.

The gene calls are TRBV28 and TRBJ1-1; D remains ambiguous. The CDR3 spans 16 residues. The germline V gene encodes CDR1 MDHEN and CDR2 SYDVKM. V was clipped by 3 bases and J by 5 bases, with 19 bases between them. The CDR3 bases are TGTGCCAGCAGTTTCCATTTAGGGAGGCCAGTGACTGAAGCTTTCTTT. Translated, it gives CASSFHLGRPVTEAFF.

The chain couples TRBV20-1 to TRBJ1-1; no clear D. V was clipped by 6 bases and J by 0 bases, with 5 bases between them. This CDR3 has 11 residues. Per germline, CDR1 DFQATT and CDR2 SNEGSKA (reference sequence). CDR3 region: CSAPMNTEAFF. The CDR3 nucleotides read TGCAGTGCCCCCATGAACACTGAAGCTTTCTTT.

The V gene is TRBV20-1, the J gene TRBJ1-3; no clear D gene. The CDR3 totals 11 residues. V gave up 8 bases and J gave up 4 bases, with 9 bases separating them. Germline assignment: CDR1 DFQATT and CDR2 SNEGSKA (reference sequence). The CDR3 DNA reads TGCAGTAGCCCGAAAGGAAACACCATATATTTT. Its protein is CSSPKGNTIYF.

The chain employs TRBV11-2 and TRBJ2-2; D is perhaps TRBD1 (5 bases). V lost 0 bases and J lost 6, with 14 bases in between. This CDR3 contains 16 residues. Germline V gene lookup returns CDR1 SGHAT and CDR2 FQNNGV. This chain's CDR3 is CASSLEAIGVAGELFF. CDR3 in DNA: TGTGCCAGCAGCTTAGAGGCTATAGGGGTCGCCGGGGAGCTGTTTTTT.

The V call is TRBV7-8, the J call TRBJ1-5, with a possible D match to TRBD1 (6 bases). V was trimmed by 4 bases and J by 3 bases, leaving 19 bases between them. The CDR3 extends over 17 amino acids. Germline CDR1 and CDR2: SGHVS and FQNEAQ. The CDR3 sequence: CASSYRDRSYYNQPQHF. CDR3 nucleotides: TGTGCCAGCAGCTATAGAGACAGGAGCTATTACAATCAGCCCCAGCATTTT. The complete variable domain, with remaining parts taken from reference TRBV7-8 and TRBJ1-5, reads GAGVSQSPRYKVAKRGQDVALRCDPISGHVSLFWYQQALGQGPEFLTYFQNEAQLDKSGLPSDRFFAERPEGSVSTLKIQRTQQEDSAVYLCASSYRDRSYYNQPQHFGDGTRLSIL.

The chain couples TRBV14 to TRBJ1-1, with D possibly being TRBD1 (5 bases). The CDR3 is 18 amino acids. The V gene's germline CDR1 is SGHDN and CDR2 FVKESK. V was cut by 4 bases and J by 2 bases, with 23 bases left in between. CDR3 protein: CASSPRRSGVPLNTEAFF. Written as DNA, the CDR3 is TGTGCCAGCAGCCCTCGTCGATCGGGGGTACCCCTAAACACTGAAGCTTTCTTT.

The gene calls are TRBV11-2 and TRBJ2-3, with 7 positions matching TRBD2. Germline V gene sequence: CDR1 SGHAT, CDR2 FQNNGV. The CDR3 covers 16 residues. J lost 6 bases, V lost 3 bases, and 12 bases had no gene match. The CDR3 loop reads CASSLLLTSSVDTQYF. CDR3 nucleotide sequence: TGTGCCAGCAGCTTGTTACTGACTAGCTCGGTCGATACGCAGTATTTT.

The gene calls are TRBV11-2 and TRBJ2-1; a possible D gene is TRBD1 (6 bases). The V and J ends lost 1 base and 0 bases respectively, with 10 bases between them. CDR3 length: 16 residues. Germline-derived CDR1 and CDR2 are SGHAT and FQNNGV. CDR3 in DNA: TGTGCCAGCAGCTTAGCGACAGGTCTCTCCTACAATGAGCAGTTCTTC. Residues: CASSLATGLSYNEQFF.

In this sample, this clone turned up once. The CDR3 loop reads CASSQSRRNTGELFF. CDR3 in DNA: TGCGCCAGCAGTCAATCGAGGAGGAACACCGGGGAGCTGTTTTTT. This chain joins TRBV23-1 and TRBJ2-2; D gene ambiguous. TRBV23-1 is noted as an ORF with a role that remains uncertain. V was clipped by 0 bases and J by 1 base, with 6 bases between them. This CDR3 has 15 amino acids.